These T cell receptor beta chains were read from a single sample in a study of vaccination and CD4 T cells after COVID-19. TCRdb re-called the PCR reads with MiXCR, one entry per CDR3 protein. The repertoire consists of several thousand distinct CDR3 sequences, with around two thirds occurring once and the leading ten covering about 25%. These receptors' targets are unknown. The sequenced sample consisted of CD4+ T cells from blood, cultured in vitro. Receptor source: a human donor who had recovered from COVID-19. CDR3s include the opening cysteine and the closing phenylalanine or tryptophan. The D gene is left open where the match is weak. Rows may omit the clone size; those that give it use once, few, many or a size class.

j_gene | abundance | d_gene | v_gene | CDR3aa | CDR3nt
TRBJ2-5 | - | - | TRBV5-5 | CASSHRGQETQYF | TGTGCCAGCAGCCACAGAGGCCAAGAGACCCAGTACTTC
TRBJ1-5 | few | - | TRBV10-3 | CAISERRGADQPQHF | TGTGCCATCAGTGAACGTCGGGGGGCTGATCAGCCCCAGCATTTT
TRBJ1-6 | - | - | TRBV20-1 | CSARDPYNSPLHF | TGCAGTGCCAGGGACCCTTATAATTCACCCCTCCACTTT
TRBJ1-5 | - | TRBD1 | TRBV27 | CASSLWGRSGGNSNQPQHF | TGTGCCAGCAGTTTGTGGGGAAGGTCAGGGGGCAATAGCAATCAGCCCCAGCATTTT
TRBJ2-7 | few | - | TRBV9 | CASSVGIRAPYEQYF | TGTGCCAGCAGCGTAGGAATAAGGGCCCCCTACGAGCAGTACTTC
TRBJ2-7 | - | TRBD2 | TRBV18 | CASSPPTAGGTEQYF | TGTGCCAGCTCACCTCCGACGGCGGGAGGGACCGAGCAGTACTTC
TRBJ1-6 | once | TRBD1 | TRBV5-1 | CASRQGANNSPLHF | TGCGCCAGCCGTCAGGGGGCGAATAATTCACCCCTCCACTTT
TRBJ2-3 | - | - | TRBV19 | CASSPQQLTDTQYF | TGTGCCAGTAGTCCGCAACAACTTACAGATACGCAGTATTTT
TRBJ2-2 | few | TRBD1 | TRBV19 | CASSPDRATGELFF | TGTGCCAGTAGTCCCGACAGGGCAACCGGGGAGCTGTTTTTT
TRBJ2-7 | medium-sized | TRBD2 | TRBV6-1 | CASSQPLSGTSGYEQYF | TGTGCCAGCAGTCAACCTCTCTCCGGGACTAGCGGTTACGAGCAGTACTTC
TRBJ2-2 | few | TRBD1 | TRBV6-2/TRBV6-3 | CASSYSRGRTGELFF | TGTGCCAGCAGTTACTCCAGGGGGCGCACCGGGGAGCTGTTTTTT
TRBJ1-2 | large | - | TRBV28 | CASSLLTGLYGYTF | TGTGCCAGCAGTTTATTGACAGGACTCTATGGCTACACCTTC
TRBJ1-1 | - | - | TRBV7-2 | CASSLNGQINTEAFF | TGTGCCAGCAGCTTAAATGGTCAGATAAACACTGAAGCTTTCTTT
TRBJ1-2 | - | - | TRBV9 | CASTRTGYWDGYTF | TGTGCCAGCACTAGAACAGGGTATTGGGATGGCTACACCTTC
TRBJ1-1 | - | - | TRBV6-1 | CASSTGNTEAFF | TGTGCCAGCAGTACAGGGAACACTGAAGCTTTCTTT
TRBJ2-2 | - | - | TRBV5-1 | CASASRGLNTGELFF | TGCGCCAGCGCGTCGAGGGGACTCAACACCGGGGAGCTGTTTTTT
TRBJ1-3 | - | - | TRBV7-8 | CASSLVRSSSGNTIYF | TGTGCCAGCAGCTTAGTCCGCAGTAGCTCTGGAAACACCATATATTTT
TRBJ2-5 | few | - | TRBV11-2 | CASSLNKGGETQYF | TGTGCCAGCAGCTTAAATAAGGGGGGCGAGACCCAGTACTTC
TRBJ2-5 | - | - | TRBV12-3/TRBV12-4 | CASSAGAQETQYF | TGTGCCAGCAGCGCAGGGGCCCAAGAGACCCAGTACTTC
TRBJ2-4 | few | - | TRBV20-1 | CSVPGQVKNIQYF | TGCAGTGTACCTGGTCAGGTCAAAAACATTCAGTACTTC
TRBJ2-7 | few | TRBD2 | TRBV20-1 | CSAIGTRSYEQYF | TGCAGTGCTATCGGGACTAGGTCCTACGAGCAGTACTTC
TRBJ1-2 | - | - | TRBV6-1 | CASSEVYGNYGYTF | TGTGCCAGCAGTGAAGTATACGGTAACTATGGCTACACCTTC
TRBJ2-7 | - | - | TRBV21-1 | CASSPNKGTRDYEQYF | TGTGCCAGCAGCCCAAATAAGGGGACTAGAGATTACGAGCAGTACTTC
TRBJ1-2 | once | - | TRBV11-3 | CASSLDRAGIYGYTF | TGTGCCAGCAGCTTAGATCGGGCAGGGATCTATGGCTACACCTTC
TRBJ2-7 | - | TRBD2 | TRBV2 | CASSNGLAGDYEQYF | TGTGCCAGCAGTAACGGACTAGCGGGAGACTACGAGCAGTACTTC
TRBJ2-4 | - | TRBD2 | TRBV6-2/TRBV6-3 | CASSYNSGGLDIQYF | TGTGCCAGCAGTTACAATAGCGGGGGGCTGGACATTCAGTACTTC
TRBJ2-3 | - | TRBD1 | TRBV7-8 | CASSSPGQSTDTQYF | TGTGCCAGCAGCTCACCGGGACAGAGCACAGATACGCAGTATTTT
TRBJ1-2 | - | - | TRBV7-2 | CASSASPGRYGYTF | TGTGCCAGCAGCGCGAGCCCGGGACGCTATGGCTACACCTTC
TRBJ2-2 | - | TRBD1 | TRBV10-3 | CAISESTGGSLAGELFF | TGTGCCATCAGTGAGTCGACAGGGGGTAGTTTGGCCGGGGAGCTGTTTTTT
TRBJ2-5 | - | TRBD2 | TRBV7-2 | CASSLAIVAGGVQETQYF | TGTGCCAGCAGCTTAGCTATTGTGGCGGGAGGGGTACAGGAGACCCAGTACTTC
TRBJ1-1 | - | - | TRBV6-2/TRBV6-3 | CASSSVEGRAFF | TGTGCCAGCAGCTCCGTGGAGGGTAGAGCTTTCTTT
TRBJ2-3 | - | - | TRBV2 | CASSEGGAMMQYF | TGTGCCAGCAGTGAGGGCGGGGCCATGATGCAGTATTTT
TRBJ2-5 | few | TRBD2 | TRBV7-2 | CASSHRTSGRETQYF | TGTGCCAGCAGCCACCGGACTAGCGGGAGAGAGACCCAGTACTTC
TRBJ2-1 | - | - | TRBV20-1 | CSAPPEANEFF | TGCAGTGCCCCCCCGGAGGCTAATGAGTTCTTC
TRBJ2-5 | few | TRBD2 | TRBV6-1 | CASSRDYKLTQYF | TGTGCCAGCAGTCGGGACTATAAACTGACCCAGTACTTC
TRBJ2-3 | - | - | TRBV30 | CAWSKGPVQYF | TGTGCCTGGAGTAAGGGGCCCGTCCAGTATTTT
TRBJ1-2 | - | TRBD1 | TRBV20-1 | CSARDPRQGLDYGYTF | TGCAGTGCTAGAGATCCGAGACAGGGACTTGACTATGGCTACACCTTC
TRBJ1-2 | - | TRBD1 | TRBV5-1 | CASSLVTGGPSYGYTF | TGCGCCAGCAGCTTGGTGACAGGGGGGCCGTCTTATGGCTACACCTTC
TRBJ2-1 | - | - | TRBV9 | CASSVERPIRREQFF | TGTGCCAGCAGCGTAGAGCGGCCCATCCGCAGGGAGCAGTTCTTC
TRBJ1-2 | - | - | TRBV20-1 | CSAREPIDQGNGYTF | TGCAGTGCTAGAGAACCCATCGACCAGGGAAATGGCTACACCTTC
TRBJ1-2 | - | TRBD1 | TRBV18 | CASSPSSPGQGLYGYTF | TGTGCCAGCTCACCATCCAGCCCGGGACAGGGGCTCTATGGCTACACCTTC
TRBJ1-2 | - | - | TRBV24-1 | CATRARAGIAGTF | TGTGCCACCCGTGCGCGGGCAGGGATAGCGGGCACCTTC
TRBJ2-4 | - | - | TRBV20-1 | CSASSPDIQYF | TGCAGTGCTTCTTCGCCCGACATTCAGTACTTC
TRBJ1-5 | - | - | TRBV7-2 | CASSQSGGNQPQHF | TGTGCCAGCAGCCAGTCAGGGGGCAATCAGCCCCAGCATTTT
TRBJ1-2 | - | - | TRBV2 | CASSEALLGLRDYGYTF | TGTGCCAGCAGTGAAGCGCTTCTCGGACTACGGGACTATGGCTACACCTTC
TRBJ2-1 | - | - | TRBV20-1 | CSGSGDSYNEQFF | TGCAGTGGTAGCGGAGACTCTTACAATGAGCAGTTCTTC
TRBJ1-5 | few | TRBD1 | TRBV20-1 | CSAADRGSSNQPQHF | TGCAGTGCCGCCGACAGGGGATCCAGCAATCAGCCCCAGCATTTT
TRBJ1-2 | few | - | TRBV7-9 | CASSLARVQDHYGYTF | TGTGCCAGCAGCTTAGCGCGGGTCCAGGATCACTATGGCTACACCTTC
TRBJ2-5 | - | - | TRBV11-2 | CASSLDTGSGETQYF | TGTGCCAGCAGCTTAGACACGGGGTCAGGGGAGACCCAGTACTTC
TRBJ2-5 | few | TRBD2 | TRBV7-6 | CASSRLGLAVQETQYF | TGTGCCAGCAGCCGTTTAGGACTAGCGGTTCAAGAGACCCAGTACTTC
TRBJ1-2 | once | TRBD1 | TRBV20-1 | CSAPDRGLGYGYTF | TGCAGTGCGCCCGACAGGGGGCTAGGGTATGGCTACACCTTC
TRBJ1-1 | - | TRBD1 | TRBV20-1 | CSARFRGQGEAFF | TGCAGTGCTAGGTTCAGGGGGCAAGGTGAAGCTTTCTTT
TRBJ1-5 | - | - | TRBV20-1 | CSATSGTASNQPQHF | TGCAGTGCTACCTCCGGGACGGCAAGCAATCAGCCCCAGCATTTT
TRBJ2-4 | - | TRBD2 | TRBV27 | CASSFGGRNIQYF | TGTGCCAGCAGTTTCGGGGGGAGGAACATTCAGTACTTC